The rows below give T cell receptor beta chains drawn from one sample of a study of cytomegalovirus exposure and HLA in healthy donors. Measured with immunoSEQ multiplex PCR; TCRdb has only the in-frame clones, and not every one. The repertoire holds 90,000 to 95,000 clones, around 81% seen once, with approximately 0.56% in the top ten. Sequences were obtained from PBMCs. The origin of the receptors is a man aged 30-40 years in good health and CMV-seronegative. The CDR3 runs from the conserved cysteine through the conserved F or W. D genes are given only for firm matches. Size is omitted from some rows. Given values are once, few, many or a class for expanded clones.

. | TRBJ1-1 | few | TRBV5-4 | TGTGCCAGCAGCTTGGTGGGGCAGAACAAGGCTTTCTTT | CASSLVGQNKAFF
. | TRBJ2-2 | . | TRBV9 | TGTGCCAGCAGCTCGTCTTTGACCGGGGAGCTGTTTTTT | CASSSSLTGELFF
TRBD1 | TRBJ2-7 | . | TRBV7-3 | TGTGCCAGCGACCAAAAGGGACAGGGCTACGAGCAGTACTTC | CASDQKGQGYEQYF
. | TRBJ1-1 | . | TRBV9 | TGTGCCAGCAGCGCCACAGGGCCCGGCACTGAAGCTTTCTTT | CASSATGPGTEAFF
. | TRBJ1-1 | . | TRBV6-4 | TGTGCCAGCAGTGACTCTTACAGGGTAGGGGGTTTGGGCACTGAAGCTTTCTTT | CASSDSYRVGGLGTEAFF
TRBD1 | TRBJ1-5 | . | TRBV28 | TGTGCCAGCAATACCCAGGGGGGTGCTCAGCCCCAGCATTTT | CASNTQGGAQPQHF
TRBD1 | TRBJ1-2 | . | TRBV18 | TGTGCCAGCTCATCCAGCGGACAGGGAGGCTATGGCTACACCTTC | CASSSSGQGGYGYTF
. | TRBJ1-1 | . | TRBV5-1 | TGCGCCAGCAGCTTCATCGGGAACACTGAAGCTTTCTTT | CASSFIGNTEAFF
TRBD2 | TRBJ2-1 | . | TRBV14 | TGTGCCAGCAGCCATTCTAGCGGGGCTGACAATGAGCAGTTCTTC | CASSHSSGADNEQFF
. | TRBJ1-1 | . | TRBV18 | TGTGCCAGCTCACCACCCCAGGGAACTGAAGCTTTCTTT | CASSPPQGTEAFF
. | TRBJ1-6 | once | TRBV7-8 | TGTGCCAGCAGCCGACTTACGGCCCTATATAATTCACCCCTCCACTTT | CASSRLTALYNSPLHF
. | TRBJ2-4 | . | TRBV10-1 | TGCGCCAGCAGGCCCGTTGGGCGCTCTTTAGCCAAAAACATTCAGTACTTC | CASRPVGRSLAKNIQYF
. | TRBJ1-1 | . | TRBV6-5 | TGTGCCAGCAGTCAGGGGACACTCACTGGGACTGAAGCTTTCTTT | CASSQGTLTGTEAFF
. | TRBJ2-5 | . | TRBV6-4 | TGTGCCAGCCCGGTCGGGGATCTGATATTTGGTGAGACCCAGTACTTC | CASPVGDLIFGETQYF
TRBD1 | TRBJ2-5 | . | TRBV10-3 | TGTGCCATCAGTGAGGTTGGACAGGCCGGTAAAGAGACCCAGTACTTC | CAISEVGQAGKETQYF
. | TRBJ1-1 | few | TRBV29-1 | TGCAGCGTTGAAGAGGAGTTGGGCACTGAAGCTTTCTTT | CSVEEELGTEAFF
TRBD1 | TRBJ1-2 | . | TRBV19 | TGTGCCAGTAGTATAACAACAGGGGTACCTGGCTACACCTTC | CASSITTGVPGYTF
TRBD2 | TRBJ2-3 | . | TRBV2 | TGTGCCAGCAGGAAGACTAGCGGGAGGGAGGCAGATACGCAGTATTTT | CASRKTSGREADTQYF
TRBD1 | TRBJ1-1 | . | TRBV25-1 | TGTGCCAGCAGTGAATCCAAGACAGGGGTGAGCACTGAAGCTTTCTTT | CASSESKTGVSTEAFF
. | TRBJ2-7 | . | TRBV11-2 | TGTGCCAGCAGCTATCCTGGAGTCGGTCGCGAGCAGTACTTC | CASSYPGVGREQYF
. | TRBJ2-2 | . | TRBV11-2 | TGTGCCAGCAGCTTAGAGGCGCAGGGTGGCACCGGGGAGCTGTTTTTT | CASSLEAQGGTGELFF
. | TRBJ1-4 | once | TRBV4-1 | TGCGCCAGCAGCCAAGGTCTAACTCAGGCAACTAATGAAAAACTGTTTTTT | CASSQGLTQATNEKLFF
TRBD1 | TRBJ1-1 | . | TRBV7-2 | TGTGCCAGCAGCGCCCAGACAGGGATGGGCACTGAAGCTTTCTTT | CASSAQTGMGTEAFF
TRBD2 | TRBJ2-1 | . | TRBV11-2 | TGTGCCAGCAGCCCTAGCGGGAGGGCGTATAATGAGCAGTTCTTC | CASSPSGRAYNEQFF
TRBD1 | TRBJ1-2 | . | TRBV19 | TGTGCCAGTAGTCCTTTGGACAGGGTCGAAACTTACTATGGCTACACCTTC | CASSPLDRVETYYGYTF
. | TRBJ1-6 | . | TRBV18 | TGTGCCAGCTCACCCCTGGACGTAGAGGGAGGGTCACCCCTCCACTTT | CASSPLDVEGGSPLHF
. | TRBJ2-2 | . | TRBV7-9 | TGTGCCAGCAGCCGAGACAGGCCCACGAACACCGGGGAGCTGTTTTTT | CASSRDRPTNTGELFF
TRBD1 | TRBJ2-6 | . | TRBV5-4 | TGTGCCAGCAGCTCGAATGGGGACAGGCGCTCTGGGGCCAACGTCCTGACTTTC | CASSSNGDRRSGANVLTF
. | TRBJ2-1 | . | TRBV6-1 | TGTGCCAGCAGTGCTGGCAGGACTAACAATGAGCAGTTCTTC | CASSAGRTNNEQFF
. | TRBJ2-7 | few | TRBV4-2 | TGTGCCAGCAGCCAATCGGCGCGGGTTGGCGAGCAGTACTTC | CASSQSARVGEQYF
. | TRBJ2-6 | . | TRBV7-9 | TGTGCCAGCAGCTTAGTCGGGTCTGGGGCCAACGTCCTGACTTTC | CASSLVGSGANVLTF
TRBD1 | TRBJ2-7 | . | TRBV5-8 | TGTGCCAGCAGCTTGGCCCCGGGACAGGGGGCAAGCGAGCAGTACTTC | CASSLAPGQGASEQYF
. | TRBJ2-5 | once | TRBV7-9 | TGTGCCAGCAGCTTGGTCGCGGGTGACCAGTACTTC | CASSLVAGDQYF
. | TRBJ2-3 | . | TRBV5-4 | TGTGCCAGCAGCCTAGCGACAACGAGAACCACAGATACGCAGTATTTT | CASSLATTRTTDTQYF
. | TRBJ2-5 | . | TRBV7-6 | TGTGCCAGCAGCTTACGGGGGGAGACCCAGTACTTC | CASSLRGETQYF
. | TRBJ1-1 | . | TRBV4-3 | TGCGCCAGCAGCCAGGCGCCGGGACAAGTGAACACTGAAGCTTTCTTT | CASSQAPGQVNTEAFF
TRBD1 | TRBJ2-7 | . | TRBV4-2 | TGTGCCAGCAGCCGGGACAGGGGCATCGGGACGGCCTACGAGCAGTACTTC | CASSRDRGIGTAYEQYF
. | TRBJ2-7 | once | TRBV27 | TGTGCCAGCAGTTTAGTGTACGGTGTCGAGCAGTACTTC | CASSLVYGVEQYF
. | TRBJ1-3 | once | TRBV5-4 | TGTGCCAGCAGCTCCGACCAAGACACACGCTCTGGAAACACCATATATTTT | CASSSDQDTRSGNTIYF
. | TRBJ1-1 | . | TRBV7-9 | TGTGCCAGCAGCTTTTATACGGGTGGTGAAGCTTTCTTT | CASSFYTGGEAFF
TRBD1 | TRBJ1-1 | . | TRBV4-3 | TGCGCCAGCAGCCAAGTGTGGGACAGGGCTTTCGAAGCTTTCTTT | CASSQVWDRAFEAFF
. | TRBJ2-2 | . | TRBV6-5 | TGTGCCAGCAGGGTCCAGTACACCGGGGAGCTGTTTTTT | CASRVQYTGELFF
. | TRBJ1-2 | . | TRBV25-1 | TGTGCCAGCAGTGAACCTGGGACATCCGCTGACTATGGCTACACCTTC | CASSEPGTSADYGYTF
. | TRBJ2-5 | . | TRBV15 | TGTGCCACCAGCAAATTAGACAGACAAGAGACCCAGTACTTC | CATSKLDRQETQYF
. | TRBJ1-2 | . | TRBV13 | TGTGCCAGCAGCTTATTGCCGGACACAGCTAACTATGGCTACACCTTC | CASSLLPDTANYGYTF
TRBD1 | TRBJ1-2 | . | TRBV29-1 | TGCAGCGTGCCGACAGGGTTAGGGGGTGGCTACACCTTC | CSVPTGLGGGYTF
TRBD1 | TRBJ1-1 | . | TRBV27 | TGTGCCAGCAGTTTTAGACAGGGGAACACTGAAGCTTTCTTT | CASSFRQGNTEAFF
. | TRBJ2-1 | . | TRBV9 | TGTGCCAGCAGCGTAGCCCCTAGTTGGGCGGGGAGTGAGCAGTTCTTC | CASSVAPSWAGSEQFF
. | TRBJ1-1 | . | TRBV5-1 | TGCGCCAGCAGCTTGGCTCTAGGTTTGAACACTGAAGCTTTCTTT | CASSLALGLNTEAFF
. | TRBJ1-1 | . | TRBV9 | TGTGCCAGCAGCCCCCTGGGGCAGGGGAACACTGAAGCTTTCTTT | CASSPLGQGNTEAFF
. | TRBJ1-4 | few | TRBV2 | TGTGCCAGCAGTGAATATGGGCTCAATGAAAAACTGTTTTTT | CASSEYGLNEKLFF
TRBD1 | TRBJ1-1 | few | TRBV13 | TGTGCCAGCCAAGGGGGCAGGGGATTGTCTGAAGCTTTCTTT | CASQGGRGLSEAFF
TRBD1 | TRBJ1-4 | . | TRBV5-1 | TGCGCCAGCAGCCCGGCCGGGACAGCTAATGAAAAACTGTTTTTT | CASSPAGTANEKLFF
. | TRBJ2-2 | . | TRBV18 | TGTGCCAGCTCACCAGTCGGAGAGAACACCGGGGAGCTGTTTTTT | CASSPVGENTGELFF
. | TRBJ1-4 | . | TRBV5-1 | TGCGCCAGCAGGGGGAGACTTAATGAAAAACTGTTTTTT | CASRGRLNEKLFF
. | TRBJ1-1 | . | TRBV9 | TGTGCCAGCAGCCCCCTGGGACATAACACTGAAGCTTTCTTT | CASSPLGHNTEAFF
TRBD1 | TRBJ1-5 | few | TRBV4-1 | TGCGCCAGCAGCCAAGATTGGGACAGGGGCAATCAGCCCCAGCATTTT | CASSQDWDRGNQPQHF
. | TRBJ2-3 | . | TRBV10-1 | TGCGCCAGCAGTAAGACCCAATCCGGGGGAGATACGCAGTATTTT | CASSKTQSGGDTQYF
TRBD2 | TRBJ2-7 | . | TRBV5-1 | TGCGCCAGCAGCTGGACTAGCGGGGGAACCTACGAGCAGTACTTC | CASSWTSGGTYEQYF